This TCR beta chain was obtained from a study of human T cells and chemical hapten exposure. Study information: Patients' scalps got diphenylcyclopropenone weekly throughout the approximately 26-week study.

Trimming took 3 bases from V and 8 from J, leaving 16 bases between them. There are 15 residues in the CDR3. As to time point: patch test 1, 2 weeks after DPC sensitization. Documented treatment: therapeutic diphenylcyclopropenone sensitization with weekly scalp DPC. Original analysis: A typical sample had 95,638 TCRs, with roughly 20,000 to 690,600 overall. Via MiXCR, TCRdb re-called the RACE reads, giving one row per CDR3 protein. TCRdb's processing, not the authors' own work, is the source of the V and J calls. The data contain some 180,000 distinct CDR3 sequences, around 22% of them seen just once; the ten biggest clones take up about 6.7%. On this clonotype itself: The antigen remains undetermined.

Study outcomes and limitations: Sensitization with DPC brought no change to TCRs above 1 in 1000 in frequency.

Sequencing was performed on whole blood, taken in connection with sensitization to the hapten diphenylcyclopropenone (DPC). This clonotype was sampled from a woman in her fifties or sixties with alopecia areata. Some clones in this sample may be carry-over from other donors' samples. V usage is TRBV12-3 or TRBV12-4 and J usage is TRBJ1-4; D uncertain. The CDR3 loop is CASSFLLGVGEKLFF. As DNA, the CDR3 is TGTGCCAGCAGTTTCCTATTGGGTGTAGGCGAAAAACTGTTTTTT.